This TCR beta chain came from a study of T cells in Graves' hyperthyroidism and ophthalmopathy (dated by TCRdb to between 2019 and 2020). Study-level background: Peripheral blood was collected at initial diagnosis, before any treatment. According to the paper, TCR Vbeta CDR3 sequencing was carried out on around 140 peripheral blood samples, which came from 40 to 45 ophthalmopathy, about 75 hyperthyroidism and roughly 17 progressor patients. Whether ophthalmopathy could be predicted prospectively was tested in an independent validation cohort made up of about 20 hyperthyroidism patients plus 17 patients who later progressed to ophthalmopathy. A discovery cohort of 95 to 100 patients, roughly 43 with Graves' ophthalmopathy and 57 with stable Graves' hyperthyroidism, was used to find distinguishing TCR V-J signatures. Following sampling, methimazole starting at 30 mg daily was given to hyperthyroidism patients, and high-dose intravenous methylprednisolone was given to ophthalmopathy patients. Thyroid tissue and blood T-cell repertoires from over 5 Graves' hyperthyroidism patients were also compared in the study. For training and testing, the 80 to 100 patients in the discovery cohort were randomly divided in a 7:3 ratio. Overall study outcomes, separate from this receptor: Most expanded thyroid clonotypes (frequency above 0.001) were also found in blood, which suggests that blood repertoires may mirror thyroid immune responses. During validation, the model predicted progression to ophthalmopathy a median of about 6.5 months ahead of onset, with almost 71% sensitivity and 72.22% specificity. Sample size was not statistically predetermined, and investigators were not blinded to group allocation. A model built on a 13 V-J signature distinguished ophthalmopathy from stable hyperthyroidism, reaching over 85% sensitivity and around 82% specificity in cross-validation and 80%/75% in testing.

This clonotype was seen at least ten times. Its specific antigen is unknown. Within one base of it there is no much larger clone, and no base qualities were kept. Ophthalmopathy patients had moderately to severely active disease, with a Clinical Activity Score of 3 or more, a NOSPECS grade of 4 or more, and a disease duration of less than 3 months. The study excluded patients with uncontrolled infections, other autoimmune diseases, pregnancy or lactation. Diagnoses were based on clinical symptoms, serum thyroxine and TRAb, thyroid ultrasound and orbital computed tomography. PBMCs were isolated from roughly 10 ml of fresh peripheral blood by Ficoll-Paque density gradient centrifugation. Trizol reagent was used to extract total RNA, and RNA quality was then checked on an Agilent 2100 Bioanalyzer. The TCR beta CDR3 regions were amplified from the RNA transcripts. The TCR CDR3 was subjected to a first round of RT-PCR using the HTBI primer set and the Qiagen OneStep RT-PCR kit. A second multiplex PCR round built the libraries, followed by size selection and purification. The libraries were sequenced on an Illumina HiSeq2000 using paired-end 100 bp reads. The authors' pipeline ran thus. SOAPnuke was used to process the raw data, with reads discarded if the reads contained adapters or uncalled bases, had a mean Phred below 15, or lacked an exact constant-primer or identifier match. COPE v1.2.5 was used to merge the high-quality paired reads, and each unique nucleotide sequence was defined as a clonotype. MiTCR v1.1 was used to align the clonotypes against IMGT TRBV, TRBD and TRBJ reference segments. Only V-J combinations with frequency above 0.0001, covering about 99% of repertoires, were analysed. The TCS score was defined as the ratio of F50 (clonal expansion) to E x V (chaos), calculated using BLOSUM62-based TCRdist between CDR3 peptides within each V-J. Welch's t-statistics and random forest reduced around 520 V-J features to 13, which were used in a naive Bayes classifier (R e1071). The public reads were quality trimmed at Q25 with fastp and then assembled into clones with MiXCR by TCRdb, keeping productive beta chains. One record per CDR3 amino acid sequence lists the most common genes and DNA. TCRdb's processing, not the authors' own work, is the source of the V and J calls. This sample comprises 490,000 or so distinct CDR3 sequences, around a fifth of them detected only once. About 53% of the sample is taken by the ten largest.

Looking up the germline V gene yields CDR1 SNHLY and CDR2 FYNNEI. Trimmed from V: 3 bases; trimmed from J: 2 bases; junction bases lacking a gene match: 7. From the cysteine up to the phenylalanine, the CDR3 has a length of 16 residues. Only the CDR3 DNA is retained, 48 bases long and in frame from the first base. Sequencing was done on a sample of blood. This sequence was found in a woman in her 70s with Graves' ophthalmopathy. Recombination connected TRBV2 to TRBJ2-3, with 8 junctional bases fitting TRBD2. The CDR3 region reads CASSEIGAGATDTQYF. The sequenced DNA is TGTGCCAGCAGTGAGATCGGAGCGGGAGCCACAGATACGCAGTATTTT.